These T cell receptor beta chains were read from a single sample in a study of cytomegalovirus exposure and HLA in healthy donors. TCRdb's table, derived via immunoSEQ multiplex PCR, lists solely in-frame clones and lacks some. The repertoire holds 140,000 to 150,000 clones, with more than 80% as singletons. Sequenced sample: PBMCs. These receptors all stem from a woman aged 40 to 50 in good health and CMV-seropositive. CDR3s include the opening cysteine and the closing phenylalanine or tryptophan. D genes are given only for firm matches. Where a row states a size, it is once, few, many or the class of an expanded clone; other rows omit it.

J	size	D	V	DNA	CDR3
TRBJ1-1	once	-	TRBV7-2	TGTGCCAGCAGCTTGGAGTACGTGAACACTGAAGCTTTCTTT	CASSLEYVNTEAFF
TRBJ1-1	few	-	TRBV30	TGTGCCTGGTCACAGGGCGGGGGTGAAGCTTTCTTT	CAWSQGGGEAFF
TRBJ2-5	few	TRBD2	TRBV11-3	TGTGCCAGCAGCCCCCCCGTAGGGACTAGCGGGCAAGAGACCCAGTACTTC	CASSPPVGTSGQETQYF
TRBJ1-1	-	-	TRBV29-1	TGCAGCGTAAACCAGGGAAGTGGAGAAGCTTTCTTT	CSVNQGSGEAFF
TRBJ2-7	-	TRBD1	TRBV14	TGTGCCAGCAGCCCGGGACAGGGTTGGTACGAGCAGTACTTC	CASSPGQGWYEQYF
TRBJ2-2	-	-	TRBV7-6	TGTGCCAGCAGCGGACTTTCGAACACCGGGGAGCTGTTTTTT	CASSGLSNTGELFF
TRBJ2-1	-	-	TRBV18	TGTGCCAGCTCACCCCAGGACAATGAGCAGTTCTTC	CASSPQDNEQFF
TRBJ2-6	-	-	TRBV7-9	TGTGCCGGCAGCGAAGGGGCAAAGGTCCTGACTTTC	CAGSEGAKVLTF
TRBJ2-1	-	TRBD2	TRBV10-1	TGCGCCAGCAGTAGCGGGGGGGCGCATGAGCAGTTCTTC	CASSSGGAHEQFF
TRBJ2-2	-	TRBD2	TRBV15	TGTGCCACCAGCGGCGGGACTAGCGGGAGGCCACGAACCGGGGAGCTGTTTTTT	CATSGGTSGRPRTGELFF
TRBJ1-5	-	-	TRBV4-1	TGCGCCAGCGGCCAAATGCCAGGACAGACTAGCAATCAGCCCCAGCATTTT	CASGQMPGQTSNQPQHF
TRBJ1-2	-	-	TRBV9	TGTGCCAGCAGCGTATCCGATGCGGGGAGCTACTATGGCTACACCTTC	CASSVSDAGSYYGYTF
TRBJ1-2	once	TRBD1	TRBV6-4	TGTGCCAGCAGTCCCGGACAGGGGCGCTTGAACTATGGCTACACCTTC	CASSPGQGRLNYGYTF
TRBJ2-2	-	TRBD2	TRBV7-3	TGTGCCAGCAGCTTAAGGGGGGGTAATACCGGGGAGCTGTTTTTT	CASSLRGGNTGELFF
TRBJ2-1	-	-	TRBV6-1	TGTGCCAGCAGTGAAGATGGCGGCTCCTACAATGAGCAGTTCTTC	CASSEDGGSYNEQFF
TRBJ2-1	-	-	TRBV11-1	TGTGCCAGCAGCCCAACAGGGTATAATGAGCAGTTCTTC	CASSPTGYNEQFF
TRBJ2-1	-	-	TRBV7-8	TGTGCCAGCAGCGCTCAGGGGAGGGAAAACTACAATGAGCAGTTCTTC	CASSAQGRENYNEQFF
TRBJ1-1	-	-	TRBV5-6	TGTGCCAGCAGCTTGGGGCGGGGTAGCACTGAAGCTTTCTTT	CASSLGRGSTEAFF
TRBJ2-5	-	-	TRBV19	TGTGCCAGTAGTACCCTTGTCCAAGAGACCCAGTACTTC	CASSTLVQETQYF
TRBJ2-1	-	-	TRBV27	TGTGCCAGCAACCGCCCGGGAAATGAGCAGTTCTTC	CASNRPGNEQFF
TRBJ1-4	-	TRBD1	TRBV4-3	TGCGCCAGCAGCCAAGAAGCGGCAGGGGGGTCAACTAATGAAAAACTGTTTTTT	CASSQEAAGGSTNEKLFF
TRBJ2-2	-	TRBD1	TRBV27	TGTGCCAGCAGAACCACACTATCCGGGACAGCCGCGGGCGGGCTGTTTTTT	CASRTTLSGTAAGGLFF
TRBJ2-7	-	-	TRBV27	TGTGCCAGCAGTCTCACAGCCTACTACGAGCAGTACTTC	CASSLTAYYEQYF
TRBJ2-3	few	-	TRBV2	TGTGCCAGCAGAGCTAGCGACCCAGATACGCAGTATTTT	CASRASDPDTQYF
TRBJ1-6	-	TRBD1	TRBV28	TGTGCCAGCAGCCGATACAGGGGCTATAATTCACCCCTCCACTTT	CASSRYRGYNSPLHF
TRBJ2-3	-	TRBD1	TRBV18	TGTGCCAGCTCACCATTGTCCGGGACAGGGGGTACAGATACGCAGTATTTT	CASSPLSGTGGTDTQYF
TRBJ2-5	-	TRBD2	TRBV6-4	TGTGCCAGCAGTGACTCAGAGCGGGGGGCCCAAGAGACCCAGTACTTC	CASSDSERGAQETQYF
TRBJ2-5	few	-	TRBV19	TGTGCCAGTAGTTCAAGGGGGACCCAGTACTTC	CASSSRGTQYF
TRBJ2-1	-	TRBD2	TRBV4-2	TGTGCCAGCAGCCAAGGGGGACTAGCGGGCCGGGGGGATTACAATGAGCAGTTCTTC	CASSQGGLAGRGDYNEQFF
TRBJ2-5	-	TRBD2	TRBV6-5	TGTGCCAGCAGTTACCTGGGCAGCGGGATTCAAGAGACCCAGTACTTC	CASSYLGSGIQETQYF
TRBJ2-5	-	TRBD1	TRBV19	TGTGCCAGTACCAAGGACAGGGCGTCAACAAAAGAGACCCAGTACTTC	CASTKDRASTKETQYF
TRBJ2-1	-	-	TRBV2	TGTGCCAGCAGTGACGGGCAGGGCCCTGGTGAGCAGTTCTTC	CASSDGQGPGEQFF
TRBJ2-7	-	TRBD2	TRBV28	TGTGCCAGCAGTCCGCAGACTAGCGGGAGGGCCCCATACGAGCAGTACTTC	CASSPQTSGRAPYEQYF
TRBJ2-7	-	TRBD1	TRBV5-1	TGCGCCAGCTGTACCGGGACAGGTTCCTACGAGCAGTACTTC	CASCTGTGSYEQYF
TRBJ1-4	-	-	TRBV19	TGTGCCAGTAGTGAGACCAGGGATGAAAAACTGTTTTTT	CASSETRDEKLFF
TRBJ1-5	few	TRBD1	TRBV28	TGTGCCAGCAGTTTTGTCGCAGGGGGTCATCAGCCCCAGCATTTT	CASSFVAGGHQPQHF
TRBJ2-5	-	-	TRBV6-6	TGTGCCAGCAGTAGCCCGAGGACCCAGTACTTC	CASSSPRTQYF
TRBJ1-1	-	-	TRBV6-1	TGTGCCAGCAGTGAAGGTCCAGTCATGAACACTGAAGCTTTCTTT	CASSEGPVMNTEAFF
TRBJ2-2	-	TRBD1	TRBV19	TGTGCCAGTAGTACCCTGGGACAGGGGGCTGTCACCGGGGAGCTGTTTTTT	CASSTLGQGAVTGELFF
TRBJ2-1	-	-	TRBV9	TGTGCCAGCAGCGTAGCGGACTCCAACAATGAGCAGTTCTTC	CASSVADSNNEQFF
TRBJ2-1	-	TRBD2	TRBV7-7	TGTGCCAGCAGCTTGTCGGGACTAGCGGGAGAGGGGAATGAGCAGTTCTTC	CASSLSGLAGEGNEQFF
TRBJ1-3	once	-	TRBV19	TGTGCCAGTAAGGACAGCTACTCTGGAAACACCATATATTTT	CASKDSYSGNTIYF
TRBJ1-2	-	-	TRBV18	TGTGCCAGCTCTGCGGAGCAGTTGGGCTACACCTTC	CASSAEQLGYTF
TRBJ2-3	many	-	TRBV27	TGTGCCAGCGGGCATAGCACAGATACGCAGTATTTT	CASGHSTDTQYF
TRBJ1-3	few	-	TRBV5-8	TGTGCCAGCAGCTCCCCCCGAGGGTCTAGAAACACCATATATTTT	CASSSPRGSRNTIYF
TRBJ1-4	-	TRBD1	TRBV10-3	TGTGCCATCAGTGAGTTACAGGGGCAAGAAAAACTGTTTTTT	CAISELQGQEKLFF
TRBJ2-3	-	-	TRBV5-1	TGCGCCAGCAGCGTAGGGGTTCCGGATACGCAGTATTTT	CASSVGVPDTQYF
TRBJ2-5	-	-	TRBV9	TGTGCCAGCAGCGATCCGCTGACTCCCGGGGTGGAGACCCAGTACTTC	CASSDPLTPGVETQYF
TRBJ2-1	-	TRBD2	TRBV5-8	TGTGCCAGCAGCCCCTTAGCGGGGGGTTACAATGAGCAGTTCTTC	CASSPLAGGYNEQFF